This TCR beta chain originates from a study of blood T cell repertoires in COVID-19. This clone appeared a single time. Germline V CDR1 and CDR2: MDHEN, SYDVKM. V was pared by 8 bases and J by 3 bases, with 13 bases between. The CDR3 consists of 14 residues. The repertoire was sequenced with immunoSEQ multiplex PCR; TCRdb's copy has only in-frame clones and lacks some. The table has roughly 330,000 clones, approximately 86% seen once; the top ten hold approximately 9.9%. The source material was peripheral blood. The V gene is TRBV28, the J gene TRBJ1-4; D is uncertain. The TCR sequence derives from a man aged 30 to 39 with COVID-19, enrolled during active disease. CDR3: CASAGFPANEKLFF. CDR3 coding DNA: TGTGCCAGCGCGGGGTTCCCTGCTAATGAAAAACTGTTTTTT.